This T cell receptor beta chain was documented in a study of T cell repertoires in cytomegalovirus infection. This CDR3 is built from 15 residues. The germline V gene has CDR1 SGHTA and CDR2 FQGNSA. Trimming cost V 6 bases and J 6 bases; bases outside gene matches: 7. A single record per CDR3 protein comes from TCRdb applying MiXCR to the reads. The sample yields some 500,000 distinct CDR3 sequences, around 30% seen once. This clonotype turned up a few times. Its target is not known. Sequenced here: cultured PBMCs, sampled from culture after CMV antigen stimulation. The chain has TRBV7-2 and TRBJ2-1; 11 bases map to TRBD2. This receptor was obtained from a human donor in good health (CMV status not recorded). Some clones in this sample may be carry-over from other donors' samples. As DNA, the CDR3 is TGTGCCAGCAGGCCAAGACTAGCGGGACTCAATGAGCAGTTCTTC. Its translation is CASRPRLAGLNEQFF.